This TCR beta chain is from a study of T cell responses to AZD1222 COVID-19 vaccine. The repertoire was sequenced with immunoSEQ multiplex PCR; TCRdb's copy has only in-frame clones and lacks some. This sample has about 100,000 clones; around 87% occur once, and the top ten carry 3.5% to 4.5%. As concerns this clone: Its antigen is not known.

Findings and limits, study-wide: Across spike, vaccine-associated CD4 TCRs were found, dominant at 160-218 and 743-854. Two doses of AZD1222 preceded a rise in Spike-specific TCR breadth and depth. Repertoires in all cases were sampled only once the peak T cell response had passed.

The CDR3 runs 13 residues. Germline V CDR1 and CDR2: SQVTM, ANQGSEA. Trimming at V came to 6 bases and at J to 3 bases, leaving 3 bases not matched to a gene. This rearrangement joins TRBV29-1 to TRBJ1-5; 9 nucleotides line up with TRBD1. Here the sequenced sample was peripheral blood, taken on day 0 of MenACWY control vaccination. This receptor was obtained from an adult in good health. The CDR3 spells CSVTGGFNQPQHF. In DNA form, the CDR3 reads TGCAGCGTGACAGGGGGGTTCAATCAGCCCCAGCATTTT.